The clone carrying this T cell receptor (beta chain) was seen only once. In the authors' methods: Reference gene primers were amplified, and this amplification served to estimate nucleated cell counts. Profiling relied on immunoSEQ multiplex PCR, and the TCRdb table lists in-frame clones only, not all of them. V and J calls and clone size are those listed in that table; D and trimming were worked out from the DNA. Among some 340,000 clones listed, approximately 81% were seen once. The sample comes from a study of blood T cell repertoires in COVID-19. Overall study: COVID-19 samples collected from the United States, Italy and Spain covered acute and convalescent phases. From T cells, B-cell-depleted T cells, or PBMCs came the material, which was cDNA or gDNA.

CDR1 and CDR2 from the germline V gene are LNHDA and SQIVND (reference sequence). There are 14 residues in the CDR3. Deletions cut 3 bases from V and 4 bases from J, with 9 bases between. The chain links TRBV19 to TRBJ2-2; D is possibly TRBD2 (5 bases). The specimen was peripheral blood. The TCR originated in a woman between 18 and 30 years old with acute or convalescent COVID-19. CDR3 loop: CASSISAGTGELFF. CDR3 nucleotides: TGTGCCAGTAGTATTTCGGCGGGCACCGGGGAGCTGTTTTTT. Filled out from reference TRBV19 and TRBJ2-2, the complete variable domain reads DGGITQSPKYLFRKEGQNVTLSCEQNLNHDAMYWYRQDPGQGLRLIYYSQIVNDFQKGDIAEGYSVSREKKESFPLTVTSAQKNPTAFYLCASSISAGTGELFFGEGSRLTVL.